These 31 T cell receptor beta chains originate from one sample sequenced in a study of cytomegalovirus exposure and HLA in healthy donors. Data came from immunoSEQ multiplex PCR; TCRdb stores just in-frame clones and leaves some out. The data show under 150,000 clones, with approximately 86% seen just once and just under 9% held by the top ten. The sample was PBMCs. The receptors originated from a man younger than 35 in good health and CMV-seropositive.

The chain couples TRBV2 to TRBJ2-1, with a possible D match to TRBD1 (6 bases). The V end was cut by 8 bases, the J end by 3 bases, with 11 bases between. This CDR3 region has 13 residues. CDR1 SNHLY and CDR2 FYNNEI come from the germline V gene. The CDR3 nucleotides read TGTGCCAGCTTGTCAGGGGTCTACAATGAGCAGTTCTTC. It specifies CASLSGVYNEQFF.

The V gene is TRBV19, the J gene TRBJ2-7, with 10 bases fitting TRBD2. Germline lookup yields CDR1 LNHDA and CDR2 SQIVND (reference sequence). CDR3 length equals 16 residues. V gave up 1 base and J gave up 2 bases; unmatched junction bases: 5. Written as DNA, the CDR3 is TGTGCCAGTAGTATAGGTCAGCGGGAGGGTCCCTACGAGCAGTACTTC. Encoded protein: CASSIGQREGPYEQYF.

The chain couples TRBV11-2 to TRBJ2-1; 10 bases map to TRBD2. V was clipped by 1 base and J by 0 bases; unmatched bases: 3. The CDR3 totals 17 residues. CDR1 is SGHAT, CDR2 FQNNGV, per germline. CDR3 nucleotide sequence: TGTGCCAGCAGCTTAGGGACTAGCGGCAGCTCCTACAATGAGCAGTTCTTC. Its translation: CASSLGTSGSSYNEQFF.

The CDR3 coding sequence is TGTGCCAGCACTAGTCTAGGGGGCAATGAGCAGTTCTTC. It specifies CASTSLGGNEQFF. The chain has TRBV6-1 and TRBJ2-1; D is perhaps TRBD1 (6 bases). CDR3 length: 13 residues. V lost 7 bases and J lost 6, with 13 bases in between. The germline gives CDR1 MNHNS, CDR2 SASEGT.

V is TRBV27 and J is TRBJ2-1; 10 nucleotides align to TRBD2. J gave up 8 bases and V 5 bases, and 9 bases lay outside the gene matches. Germline V CDR1 and CDR2: MNHEY, SMNVEV (reference sequence). CDR3 length equals 15 residues. CDR3 region: CASSLPGLATDEQFF. In DNA, the CDR3 is TGTGCCAGCAGTCTACCGGGACTAGCGACTGATGAGCAGTTCTTC.

The rearrangement joins TRBV28 to TRBJ1-5; tentatively, D is TRBD1 (5 bases). Trimming removed 6 bases from V and 3 bases from J, with 6 bases in between. The CDR3 is 12 amino acids. Per the germline V gene, CDR1 is MDHEN and CDR2 is SYDVKM. The DNA of the CDR3 is TGTGCCAGCAGGGACATCAATCAGCCCCAGCATTTT. Protein product: CASRDINQPQHF.

The gene calls are TRBV9 and TRBJ2-1; 9 bases map to TRBD1. The V gene's germline CDR1 is SGDLS and CDR2 YYNGEE. With 0 bases clipped from V and 7 bases from J, the junction kept 5 bases outside the gene matches. The CDR3 covers 15 residues. This CDR3 reads CASSVGGTGLNEQFF. CDR3 bases: TGTGCCAGCAGCGTAGGTGGGACAGGGTTGAATGAGCAGTTCTTC. The full variable domain, in which reference TRBV9 and TRBJ2-1 provide the parts outside the CDR3, is DSGVTQTPKHLITATGQRVTLRCSPRSGDLSVYWYQQSLDQGLQFLIQYYNGEERAKGNILERFSAQQFPDLHSELNLSSLELGDSALYFCASSVGGTGLNEQFFGPGTRLTVL.

The J gene is TRBJ2-6, the V gene TRBV25-1; 7 positions agree with TRBD2. The CDR3 contains 14 residues. J lost 4 bases, V lost 8 bases, and 5 bases had no gene match. Germline loops: CDR1 MGHDK, CDR2 SYGVNS. The CDR3 sequence: CASGGGAGANVLTF. The CDR3, as DNA: TGTGCCAGCGGCGGGGGTGCCGGGGCCAACGTCCTGACTTTC.

The J gene is TRBJ1-1, the V gene TRBV28; TRBD1 matches 7 bases. J was trimmed by 1 base and V by 7 bases; bases with no gene match: 9. The CDR3 sequence is 15 residues long. Germline CDR1 reads MDHEN; CDR2 reads SYDVKM. The CDR3 loop reads CASMGSNRGNTEAFF. Written as DNA, the CDR3 is TGTGCCAGCATGGGGTCCAACAGGGGGAACACTGAAGCTTTCTTT.

The V gene is TRBV6-1, the J gene TRBJ2-7; D is possibly TRBD1 (6 bases). Germline CDR1 MNHNS, CDR2 SASEGT. This CDR3 is 12 amino acids long. CDR3 loop: CATRDRQVEQYF. The CDR3 DNA reads as TGTGCTACGCGCGATAGACAGGTCGAGCAGTACTTC.

The chain combines TRBV10-1 with TRBJ1-5; D gene unclear. The CDR3 contains 19 residues. CDR1 and CDR2 from the germline V gene are WNHNN and SYGVQD (reference sequence). V was shortened by 8 bases and J by 2 bases, with 28 bases between the two germline ends. CDR3 loop: CASYAPVEGRAPGNQPQHF. As DNA, the CDR3 is TGCGCCAGCTATGCCCCAGTGGAGGGTCGGGCCCCGGGCAATCAGCCCCAGCATTTT.

The rearrangement uses TRBV27 and TRBJ1-2; 12 positions match TRBD1. V gave up 6 bases and J gave up 4 bases; unmatched junction bases: 3. This CDR3 spans 14 amino acids. Germline V lookup: CDR1 MNHEY, CDR2 SMNVEV (reference sequence). The CDR3 sequence: CASRGTGGLYGYTF. The CDR3 DNA reads as TGTGCCAGCAGGGGGACAGGGGGCCTCTATGGCTACACCTTC.

The chain joins TRBV5-1 to TRBJ1-6, with D unresolved. The CDR3 sequence is 14 residues long. V lost 4 bases to trimming and J lost 2 bases, with 7 bases between them. Germline lookup yields CDR1 SGHRS and CDR2 YFSETQ. The CDR3 region has the DNA TGCGCCAGCAGCCAACTGGCCTATAATTCACCCCTCCACTTT. This codes for CASSQLAYNSPLHF.

This sequence joins TRBV29-1 and TRBJ1-6; tentative D call: TRBD1 (6 bases). Germline V gives CDR1 SQVTM, CDR2 ANQGSEA. Trimming took off 7 bases at V and 9 bases at J, with 7 bases between the two ends. CDR3 length: 10 amino acids. The CDR3 nucleotides are TGCAGCGACAGGGTTTCACCCCTCCACTTT. It codes for CSDRVSPLHF. The whole variable domain, filled in from reference TRBV29-1 and TRBJ1-6, reads SAVISQKPSRDICQRGTSLTIQCQVDSQVTMMFWYRQQPGQSLTLIATANQGSEATYESGFVIDKFPISRPNLTFSTLTVSNMSPEDSSIYLCSDRVSPLHFGNGTRLTVT.

The table lists this clone with a few counts. The rearrangement uses TRBV10-3 and TRBJ1-5; no clear D gene. CDR3 length equals 13 residues. Germline lookup yields CDR1 ENHRY and CDR2 SYGVKD. V lost 7 bases, J lost 5 bases, and 12 bases lay in between. The CDR3 reads CAIKSAGDQPQHF. The CDR3 DNA is TGTGCCATCAAGAGTGCAGGTGATCAGCCCCAGCATTTT.

Written as DNA, the CDR3 is TGCGCCAGCAGCTTCTACGGTGCAACTAATGAAAAACTGTTTTTT. Translating it yields CASSFYGATNEKLFF. J is TRBJ1-4 and V is TRBV4-1; D ambiguous. The CDR3 consists of 15 residues. CDR1 MGHRA and CDR2 YSYEKL come from the germline V gene. V was shortened by 5 bases and J by 0 bases, with 10 bases between the two germline ends.

The V gene is TRBV27, the J gene TRBJ2-5, with 8 bases fitting TRBD1. CDR3 size: 16 residues. The V gene end was trimmed by 5 bases and the J gene end by 5 bases; junction bases not matched to a gene: 13. Germline lookup yields CDR1 MNHEY and CDR2 SMNVEV (reference sequence). The CDR3 loop is CASSQWAQGVLETQYF. CDR3 bases: TGTGCCAGCAGTCAGTGGGCACAGGGGGTCCTCGAGACCCAGTACTTC.

The chain uses TRBV4-1 and TRBJ2-1; 8 positions match TRBD1. V trimming: 0 bases; J trimming: 0 bases; junction bases outside the gene matches: 4. This CDR3 spans 17 amino acids. Per the germline V gene, CDR1 is MGHRA and CDR2 is YSYEKL. In DNA form, the CDR3 reads TGCGCCAGCAGCCAAGATCCGGGACAGGCCTCCTACAATGAGCAGTTCTTC. It yields the protein CASSQDPGQASYNEQFF.

This clone was recorded only once. The gene calls are TRBV5-6 and TRBJ2-2, with 8 positions matching TRBD1. The CDR3 length is 16 residues. Germline lookup yields CDR1 SGHDT and CDR2 YYEEEE. V was clipped by 0 bases and J by 6 bases; unmatched bases: 7. The CDR3 loop is CASSLDQGAFAGELFF. The CDR3 DNA sequence: TGTGCCAGCAGCTTGGATCAGGGGGCTTTTGCCGGGGAGCTGTTTTTT.

This chain joins TRBV29-1 and TRBJ1-2; D possibly corresponds to TRBD1 (6 bases). This CDR3 is built from 17 residues. Deletions cut 4 bases from V and 0 bases from J, with 21 bases between. Per germline, CDR1 SQVTM and CDR2 ANQGSEA. For the CDR3, the DNA is TGCAGCGTTGCCCCAGAAGGACAGCCCCGAGCTAACTATGGCTACACCTTC. This sequence encodes CSVAPEGQPRANYGYTF.

The chain uses TRBV7-6 and TRBJ2-7; the D gene is possibly TRBD2 (5 bases). Germline CDR1 is SGHVS and CDR2 is FNYEAQ. The CDR3 is 14 amino acids. V was trimmed by 1 base and J by 0 bases, leaving 7 bases between them. CDR3 DNA sequence: TGTGCCAGCAGCTTAGAACTAGGCTCCTACGAGCAGTACTTC. It translates to CASSLELGSYEQYF.

This chain connects TRBV19 to TRBJ2-1, with 8 bases identical to TRBD1. CDR1 is LNHDA and CDR2 is SQIVND in the germline V gene (reference sequence). With V trimmed by 5 bases and J by 3 bases, 6 bases remained unmatched. The CDR3 has 15 amino acids. The CDR3 DNA reads as TGTGCCAGTAGTCCGGGACAGGCCCTCTACAATGAGCAGTTCTTC. It translates to CASSPGQALYNEQFF. Complete variable domain (other parts from reference TRBV19 and TRBJ2-1): DGGITQSPKYLFRKEGQNVTLSCEQNLNHDAMYWYRQDPGQGLRLIYYSQIVNDFQKGDIAEGYSVSREKKESFPLTVTSAQKNPTAFYLCASSPGQALYNEQFFGPGTRLTVL.

For the CDR3, the DNA is TGTGCCAGCAGCTGGGTTGACAGCATCACCGGGGAGCTGTTTTTT. Translated: CASSWVDSITGELFF. The rearrangement uses TRBV6-6 and TRBJ2-2; tentatively, D is TRBD1 (5 bases). V shed 6 bases and J shed 4 bases, with 15 bases lying between them. The CDR3 extends over 15 amino acids. Germline V gives CDR1 MNHNY, CDR2 SVGAGI (reference sequence).

The J gene is TRBJ2-5, the V gene TRBV7-2, with TRBD2 matching 8 bases. J lost 4 bases, V lost 2 bases, and 3 bases had no gene match. This CDR3 has 14 amino acids. Germline loops: CDR1 SGHTA, CDR2 FQGNSA. The CDR3 nucleotides are TGTGCCAGCAGCTTATCAGGACTAGCAGAGACCCAGTACTTC. Amino acid sequence: CASSLSGLAETQYF.

The chain couples TRBV18 to TRBJ1-3; D unclear. Trimming stripped 0 bases from V and 3 bases from J, with 9 bases between. CDR3 length equals 15 residues. Germline V gene data show CDR1 as KGHSH and CDR2 as LQKENI. The CDR3 sequence: CASSPPRVGGNTIYF. CDR3 bases: TGTGCCAGCTCACCACCTCGCGTTGGTGGAAACACCATATATTTT.

The chain employs TRBV19 and TRBJ2-1; no clear D gene. This CDR3 comprises 12 residues. V was cut by 11 bases and J by 6 bases, with 14 bases left in between. Germline CDR1 and CDR2: LNHDA and SQIVND (reference sequence). The CDR3 DNA reads as TGTGCCGTGGGTCCTTCGGGCAATGAGCAGTTCTTC. It codes for CAVGPSGNEQFF.

The chain joins TRBV15 to TRBJ1-3; D possibly corresponds to TRBD1 (6 bases). The V end lost 4 bases, the J end lost 4 bases, and 11 bases lay between the germline ends. There are 14 residues in the CDR3. Germline V lookup: CDR1 LNHNV, CDR2 YYDKDF (reference sequence). The DNA for the CDR3 is TGTGCCACCAGCACCCGACAGGCCGGAAACACCATATATTTT. Its protein product is CATSTRQAGNTIYF.

The V and J genes are TRBV6-5 and TRBJ2-2, with 7 bases fitting TRBD1. With 4 bases clipped from V and 5 bases from J, the junction kept 4 bases outside the gene matches. The CDR3 totals 14 residues. Germline V gene data show CDR1 as MNHEY and CDR2 as SVGAGI. The CDR3 sequence is CASSWDRKTGELFF. The CDR3 region has the DNA TGTGCCAGCAGTTGGGACAGAAAGACCGGGGAGCTGTTTTTT.

The chain has TRBV6-5 and TRBJ1-2, with D possibly being TRBD1 (6 bases). CDR1 is MNHEY and CDR2 is SVGAGI in the germline V gene. The CDR3 is 13 amino acids. V lost 2 bases and J 7 bases, leaving 11 bases between the germline ends. In nucleotides, the CDR3 is TGTGCCAGCAGTTACCCAGGGGCGGGTGGCTACACCTTC. Translating it yields CASSYPGAGGYTF.

The chain joins TRBV27 to TRBJ1-2; 8 positions match TRBD1. CDR1 MNHEY and CDR2 SMNVEV come from the germline V gene (reference sequence). CDR3 size: 15 residues. J lost 6 bases, V lost 3 bases, and 9 bases had no gene match. Here the CDR3 DNA reads TGTGCCAGCAGTTTTATATCACAGGGGGAAAATGGCTACACCTTC. It codes for CASSFISQGENGYTF.

This chain uses TRBV30 with TRBJ2-5; D not certain. The CDR3 is 13 residues long. CDR1 GTSNPN and CDR2 SVGIG come from the germline V gene (reference sequence). V lost 0 bases, J lost 9 bases, and 14 bases lay in between. This CDR3 reads CAWSVQGTRPQYF. CDR3 in DNA: TGTGCCTGGAGTGTACAAGGCACCAGGCCCCAGTACTTC.